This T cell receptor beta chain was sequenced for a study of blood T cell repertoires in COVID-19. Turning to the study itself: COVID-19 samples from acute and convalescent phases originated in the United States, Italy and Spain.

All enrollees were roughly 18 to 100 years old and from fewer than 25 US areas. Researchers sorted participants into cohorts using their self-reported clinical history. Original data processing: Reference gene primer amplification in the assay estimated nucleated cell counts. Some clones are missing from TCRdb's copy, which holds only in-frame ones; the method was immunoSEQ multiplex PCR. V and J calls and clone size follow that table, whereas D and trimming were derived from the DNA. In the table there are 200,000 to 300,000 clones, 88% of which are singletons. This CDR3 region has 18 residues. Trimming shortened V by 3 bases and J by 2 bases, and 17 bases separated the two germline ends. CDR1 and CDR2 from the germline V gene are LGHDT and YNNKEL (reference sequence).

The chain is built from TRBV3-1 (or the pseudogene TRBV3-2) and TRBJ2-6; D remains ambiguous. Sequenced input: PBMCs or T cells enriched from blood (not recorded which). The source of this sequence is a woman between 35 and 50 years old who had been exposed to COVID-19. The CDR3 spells CASSQGDLTVTGANVLTF. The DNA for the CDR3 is TGTGCCAGCAGCCAGGGTGACCTTACAGTGACTGGGGCCAACGTCCTGACTTTC.